Listed here are 22 T cell receptor beta chains from one sample, sequenced in a study of identical twins. TCRdb reprocessed the 5' RACE reads via MiXCR and lists one record per CDR3 protein. Of 460,000 or so distinct CDR3 sequences in the sample, over 12% are singletons; the top ten hold about 0.54%. The data were also submitted as part of a second study, on yellow fever vaccine responses in identical twins.

What was sequenced was CD4+ T cells sorted from blood. The receptors derive from a woman younger than 30 in good health.

This clonotype was detected a few times. V and J are TRBV10-3 and TRBJ2-1; D gene ambiguous. Germline V lookup: CDR1 ENHRY, CDR2 SYGVKD. V was clipped by 7 bases and J by 6 bases, with 16 bases between them. The CDR3 totals 14 residues. The CDR3 nucleotides read TGTGCCATCATTCCCTCCCAGTCTGTCAATGAGCAGTTCTTC. It encodes CAIIPSQSVNEQFF.

The table lists this clonotype with a count of one. J is TRBJ2-1 and V is TRBV7-9, with TRBD2 matching 15 bases. The CDR3 loop spans 16 amino acids. Unmatched junction bases numbered 9, after V lost 6 bases and J lost 9 bases. CDR1 is SEHNR and CDR2 is FQNEAQ in the germline V gene (reference sequence). CDR3 in amino acids: CASRTGTSGRSGEQFF. The CDR3 coding sequence is TGTGCCAGCAGGACCGGGACTAGCGGGAGGTCGGGTGAGCAGTTCTTC.

This rearrangement joins TRBV6-5 to TRBJ1-2, with 8 nucleotides matching TRBD1. The CDR3 has 12 amino acids. Germline V gene lookup returns CDR1 MNHEY and CDR2 SVGAGI. V shed 6 bases, J shed 8 bases, and the junction held 5 bases outside the gene matches. The CDR3 DNA sequence: TGTGCCAGCAGACAAACAGGGGGAGGCTACACCTTC. Encoded protein: CASRQTGGGYTF.

This clonotype was seen a handful of times. The chain uses TRBV7-3 and TRBJ2-2; 9 bases map to TRBD2. Per the germline V gene, CDR1 is SGHTA and CDR2 is FQGTGA. The CDR3 covers 16 residues. V shed 4 bases and J 1 base; nucleotides not matched to a gene: 4. The CDR3 sequence is CASSSVAGVNTGELFF. CDR3 DNA: TGTGCCAGCAGCTCAGTAGCGGGGGTGAACACCGGGGAGCTGTTTTTT.

The V call is TRBV5-1, the J call TRBJ2-2; D perhaps matches TRBD1 (6 bases). Germline values: CDR1 SGHRS, CDR2 YFSETQ. The CDR3 spans 14 residues. Trimming removed 4 bases from V and 5 bases from J, with 12 bases in between. This CDR3 is CASSGLGQTGELFF. For the CDR3, the DNA is TGCGCCAGCAGCGGCCTAGGACAGACCGGGGAGCTGTTTTTT.

In this sample, this clonotype turned up a few times. Mismatch with germline at one junction end may stem from a read error. The V gene is TRBV28, the J gene TRBJ2-1; 8 bases are shared with TRBD2. Germline values: CDR1 MDHEN, CDR2 SYDVKM. This CDR3 spans 16 amino acids. CDR3 coding DNA: TGTGCCAGCAGTCCTTCCGGGAGGGGGACCTACTATGAGCAGTTCTTC. Its translation: CASSPSGRGTYYEQFF.

The gene calls are TRBV7-3 and TRBJ2-2; 9 bases match TRBD2. The CDR3 has 15 amino acids. CDR1 is SGHTA and CDR2 is FQGTGA in the germline V gene. V gave up 5 bases and J gave up 5 bases; unmatched junction bases: 6. This CDR3 reads CASSESGGWTGELFF. The CDR3 DNA follows: TGTGCCAGCAGCGAAAGCGGGGGGTGGACCGGGGAGCTGTTTTTT.

This clonotype occurred a few times. The chain is built from TRBV12-3 or TRBV12-4 and TRBJ1-6; perhaps TRBD1 as D (5 bases). The V end lost 3 bases, the J end lost 8 bases, and 11 bases lay between the germline ends. CDR3 length: 14 residues. The CDR3 nucleotides are TGTGCCAGCAGTTTCGCAGGGAAAGATTCACCCCTCCACTTT. Translated, it gives CASSFAGKDSPLHF.

This clonotype was seen a handful of times. The rearrangement uses TRBV10-1 and TRBJ1-1, with TRBD1 as a possible D gene (5 bases). Looked up from germline, CDR1 is WNHNN and CDR2 is SYGVQD (reference sequence). CDR3 length: 14 residues. Trimming took off 6 bases at V and 5 bases at J, with 16 bases between the two ends. The CDR3 sequence: CASRPGTASTEAFF. The DNA of the CDR3 is TGCGCCAGCAGGCCCGGGACCGCCTCAACTGAAGCTTTCTTT.

This clonotype has a handful of counts. The V gene is TRBV6-5, the J gene TRBJ2-1, with 13 bases aligning to TRBD2. The trim removed 3 bases at V and 9 bases at J, leaving 5 bases unmatched. CDR3 length: 15 amino acids. CDR1 and CDR2 from the germline V gene are MNHEY and SVGAGI. CDR3: CASSYSRTSGSEQFF. CDR3 coding DNA: TGTGCCAGCAGTTATTCGAGGACTAGCGGGAGTGAGCAGTTCTTC.

The rearrangement joins TRBV10-3 to TRBJ2-5; 7 nucleotides line up with TRBD2. The germline V gene encodes CDR1 ENHRY and CDR2 SYGVKD. This CDR3 comprises 11 residues. Losses at the gene ends were 10 bases for V and 4 bases for J; bases not matched to a gene: 3. The CDR3 DNA reads as TGTGCCACCACGGGGGGAGAGACCCAGTACTTC. It encodes CATTGGETQYF.

This clonotype was recorded a few times. CDR3 amino acids: CSADARDRGNEQFF. In DNA, the CDR3 is TGCAGTGCTGATGCCCGGGACAGGGGCAATGAGCAGTTCTTC. The V gene is TRBV20-1, the J gene TRBJ2-1; the match to TRBD1 covers 10 bases. The V segment lost 5 bases and the J segment 6 bases; nucleotides outside the gene matches: 7. Germline values: CDR1 DFQATT, CDR2 SNEGSKA (reference sequence). CDR3 length: 14 amino acids.

This clonotype was observed a few times. J is TRBJ2-3 and V is TRBV4-2; 8 bases line up with TRBD2. Germline CDR1 and CDR2: LGHNA and YNFKEQ. This CDR3 spans 15 amino acids. V was clipped by 4 bases and J by 5 bases; unmatched bases: 8. In DNA, the CDR3 is TGTGCCAGCAGCCGGGCTAGCGGGTTTGAAGATACGCAGTATTTT. This sequence encodes CASSRASGFEDTQYF.

The rearrangement uses TRBV27 and TRBJ2-3; D remains unclear. Trimming cost V 5 bases and J 2 bases, with 8 bases left between them. The V gene's germline CDR1 is MNHEY and CDR2 SMNVEV (reference sequence). The CDR3 runs to 13 residues. CDR3 region: CASSPYITDTQYF. The CDR3 nucleotides are TGTGCCAGCAGTCCCTACATCACAGATACGCAGTATTTT.

Ten or more counts support this clonotype. The rearrangement joins TRBV29-1 to TRBJ2-1; D is undetermined. From germline, CDR1 is SQVTM and CDR2 ANQGSEA. Deletions cut 5 bases from V and 5 bases from J, with 4 bases between. The length of the CDR3 is 10 residues. The CDR3 region has the DNA TGCAGCGTTCGTAACAATGAGCAGTTCTTC. Protein product: CSVRNNEQFF.

This clonotype was seen many times. The chain joins TRBV27 to TRBJ2-1; tentatively, D is TRBD1 or TRBD2 (6 bases each). This CDR3 comprises 15 residues. Trimming took 5 bases from V and 4 from J, leaving 15 bases between them. Per germline, CDR1 MNHEY and CDR2 SMNVEV (reference sequence). The CDR3 DNA reads as TGTGCCAGCAGTCCATATTGGGGGGCTTACAATGAGCAGTTCTTC. It yields the protein CASSPYWGAYNEQFF.

This clonotype has just a few counts. The genes are TRBV28 and TRBJ2-4; tentatively, D is TRBD1 or TRBD2 (6 bases each). The V and J ends lost 6 bases and 0 bases respectively, with 12 bases between them. The germline gives CDR1 MDHEN, CDR2 SYDVKM. The CDR3 has 15 amino acids. The DNA for the CDR3 is TGTGCCAGCAGCCTAAGGGGGGAAGCCAAAAACATTCAGTACTTC. Protein product: CASSLRGEAKNIQYF.

This clonotype turned up a few times. The V and J genes are TRBV29-1 and TRBJ1-2; unclear D gene. This CDR3 spans 15 amino acids. V was trimmed by 6 bases and J by 2 bases, leaving 19 bases between them. CDR1 and CDR2 from the germline V gene are SQVTM and ANQGSEA. The CDR3 nucleotides are TGCAGCGTGCTCCGACCTGGGCCAGGAAACTATGGCTACACCTTC. Its translation is CSVLRPGPGNYGYTF.

This clonotype occurred a few times. The chain has TRBV2 and TRBJ2-3; maybe TRBD2 (6 bases). This CDR3 contains 13 residues. Between the trimmed V and J ends, which lost 8 bases and 4 bases, there was a span of 13 bases. The germline gives CDR1 SNHLY, CDR2 FYNNEI. CDR3 sequence reads: CASGGSRADTQYF. CDR3 bases: TGTGCCAGCGGAGGGAGTAGGGCAGATACGCAGTATTTT.

This clonotype was counted only a few times. The J gene is TRBJ2-5, the V gene TRBV10-3, with D hard to call. The V end lost 5 bases, the J end lost 5 bases, and 9 bases lay between the germline ends. In germline, CDR1 is ENHRY, CDR2 SYGVKD. The CDR3 sequence is 12 residues long. The CDR3 protein is CAISKNVETQYF. The CDR3 region has the DNA TGTGCCATCAGTAAGAACGTGGAGACCCAGTACTTC.

The chain is built from TRBV27 and TRBJ1-4, with 7 bases identical to TRBD1. V gave up 3 bases and J gave up 4 bases; unmatched junction bases: 11. Per germline, CDR1 MNHEY and CDR2 SMNVEV (reference sequence). The CDR3 is 17 amino acids. The CDR3 spells CASSFGAGTAGNEKLFF. The CDR3 DNA follows: TGTGCCAGCAGTTTCGGAGCGGGGACAGCGGGTAATGAAAAACTGTTTTTT.

V usage is TRBV24-1 and J usage is TRBJ2-5; possibly TRBD1 or TRBD2 for D (5 bases each). The CDR3 spans 17 residues. CDR1 is KGHDR, CDR2 SFDVKD, per germline. Trimming removed 4 bases at V and 1 base at J, with 18 bases between. The CDR3 DNA is TGTGCCACCAGTGACCCCGGGACCTCAAGTTTCCAAGAGACCCAGTACTTC. It yields the protein CATSDPGTSSFQETQYF.